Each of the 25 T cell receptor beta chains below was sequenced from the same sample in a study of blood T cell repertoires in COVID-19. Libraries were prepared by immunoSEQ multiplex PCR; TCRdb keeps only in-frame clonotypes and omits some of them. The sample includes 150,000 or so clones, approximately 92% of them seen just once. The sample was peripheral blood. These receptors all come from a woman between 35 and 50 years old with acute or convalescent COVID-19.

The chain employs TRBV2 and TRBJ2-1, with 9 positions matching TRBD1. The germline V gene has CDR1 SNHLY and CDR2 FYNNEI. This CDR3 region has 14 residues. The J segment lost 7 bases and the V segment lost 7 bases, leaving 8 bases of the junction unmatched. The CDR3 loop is CASMVDRGWNEQFF. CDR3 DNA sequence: TGTGCCAGCATGGTCGACAGGGGGTGGAATGAGCAGTTCTTC.

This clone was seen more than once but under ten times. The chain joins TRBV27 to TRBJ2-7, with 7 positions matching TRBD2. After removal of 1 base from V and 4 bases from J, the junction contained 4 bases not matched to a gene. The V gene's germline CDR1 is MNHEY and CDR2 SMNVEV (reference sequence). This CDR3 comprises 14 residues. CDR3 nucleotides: TGTGCCAGCAGTTTATACCCGGGGGGTTACGAGCAGTACTTC. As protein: CASSLYPGGYEQYF.

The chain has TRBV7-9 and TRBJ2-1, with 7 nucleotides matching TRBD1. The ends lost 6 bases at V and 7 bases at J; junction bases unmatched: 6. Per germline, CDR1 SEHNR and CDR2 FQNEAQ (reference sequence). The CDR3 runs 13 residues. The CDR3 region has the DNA TGTGCCAGCAGTTCGACAGGGAATAATGAGCAGTTCTTC. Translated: CASSSTGNNEQFF.

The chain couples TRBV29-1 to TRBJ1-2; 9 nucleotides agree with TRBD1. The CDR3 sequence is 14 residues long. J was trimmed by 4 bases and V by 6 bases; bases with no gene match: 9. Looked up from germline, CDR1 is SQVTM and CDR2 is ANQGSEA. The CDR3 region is CSVVKGDRAYGYTF. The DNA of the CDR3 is TGCAGCGTCGTCAAGGGGGACAGGGCCTATGGCTACACCTTC. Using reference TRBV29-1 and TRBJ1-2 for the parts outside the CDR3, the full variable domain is SAVISQKPSRDICQRGTSLTIQCQVDSQVTMMFWYRQQPGQSLTLIATANQGSEATYESGFVIDKFPISRPNLTFSTLTVSNMSPEDSSIYLCSVVKGDRAYGYTFGSGTRLTVV.

CDR3 in DNA: TGTGCCAGCAGTGAGGGACAGGTTATATTTAACTATGGCTACACCTTC. It specifies CASSEGQVIFNYGYTF. The chain is built from TRBV2 and TRBJ1-2; 8 bases are shared with TRBD1. Trimming at V came to 3 bases and at J to 1 base, leaving 7 bases not matched to a gene. The CDR3 has 16 amino acids. Germline-derived CDR1 and CDR2 are SNHLY and FYNNEI.

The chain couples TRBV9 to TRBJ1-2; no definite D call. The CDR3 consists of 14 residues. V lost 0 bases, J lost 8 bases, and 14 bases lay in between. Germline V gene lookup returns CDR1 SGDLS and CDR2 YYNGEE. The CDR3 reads CASSVGRLGLGYTF. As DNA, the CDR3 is TGTGCCAGCAGCGTAGGACGCCTTGGGCTCGGCTACACCTTC. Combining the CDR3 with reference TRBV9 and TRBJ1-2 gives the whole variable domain DSGVTQTPKHLITATGQRVTLRCSPRSGDLSVYWYQQSLDQGLQFLIQYYNGEERAKGNILERFSAQQFPDLHSELNLSSLELGDSALYFCASSVGRLGLGYTFGSGTRLTVV.

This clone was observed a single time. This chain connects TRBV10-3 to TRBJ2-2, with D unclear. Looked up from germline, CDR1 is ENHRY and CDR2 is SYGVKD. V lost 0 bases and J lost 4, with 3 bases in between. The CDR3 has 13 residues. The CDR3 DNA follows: TGTGCCATCAGTGAGTCGAGCACCGGGGAGCTGTTTTTT. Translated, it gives CAISESSTGELFF.

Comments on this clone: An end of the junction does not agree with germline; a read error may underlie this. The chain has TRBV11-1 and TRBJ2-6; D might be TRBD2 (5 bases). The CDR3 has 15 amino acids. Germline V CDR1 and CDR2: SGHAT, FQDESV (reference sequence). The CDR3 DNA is TGTGCCAGCAGCTGGGGAGACTCTGGGACCAACGTCCTGACTTTC. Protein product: CASSWGDSGTNVLTF.

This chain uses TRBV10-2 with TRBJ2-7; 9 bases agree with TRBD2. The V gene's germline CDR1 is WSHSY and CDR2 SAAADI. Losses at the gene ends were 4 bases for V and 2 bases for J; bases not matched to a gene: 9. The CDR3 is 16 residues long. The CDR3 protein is CASSVSPRGGPYEQYF. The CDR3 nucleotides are TGCGCCAGCAGTGTCTCACCGCGGGGGGGCCCCTACGAGCAGTACTTC.

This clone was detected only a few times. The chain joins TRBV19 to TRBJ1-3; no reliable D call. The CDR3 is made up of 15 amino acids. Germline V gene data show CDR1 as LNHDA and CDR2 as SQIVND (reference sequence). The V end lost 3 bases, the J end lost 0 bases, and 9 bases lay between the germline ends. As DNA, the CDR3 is TGTGCCAGTAGTATTGTTTTAAACTCTGGAAACACCATATATTTT. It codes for CASSIVLNSGNTIYF.

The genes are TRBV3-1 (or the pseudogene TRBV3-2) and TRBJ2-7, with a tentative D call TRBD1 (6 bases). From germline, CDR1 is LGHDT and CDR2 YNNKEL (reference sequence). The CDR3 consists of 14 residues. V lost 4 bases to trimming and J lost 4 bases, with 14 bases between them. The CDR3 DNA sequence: TGTGCCAGCAGCCGGGACACCCCTGGGTACGAGCAGTACTTC. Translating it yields CASSRDTPGYEQYF.

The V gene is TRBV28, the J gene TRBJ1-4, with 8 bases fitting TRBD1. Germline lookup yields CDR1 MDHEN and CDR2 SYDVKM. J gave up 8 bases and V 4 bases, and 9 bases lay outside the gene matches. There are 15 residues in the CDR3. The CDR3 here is CASSSNQGAPEKLFF. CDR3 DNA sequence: TGTGCCAGCAGTTCGAATCAGGGGGCGCCGGAAAAACTGTTTTTT.

The CDR3 DNA is TGTGCCAGTGCAGCGTGGGAGACTGAAGCTTTCTTT. This translates into CASAAWETEAFF. The V call is TRBV19, the J call TRBJ1-1; D gene uncertain. Trimming cost V 8 bases and J 5 bases, with 12 bases left between them. CDR3 length equals 12 residues. Germline values: CDR1 LNHDA, CDR2 SQIVND (reference sequence).

CDR3 amino acids: CASKGGRHYGYTF. CDR3 nucleotide sequence: TGTGCCAGCAAAGGAGGACGGCACTATGGCTACACCTTC. This rearrangement joins TRBV6-5 to TRBJ1-2; the D is unclear. Trimming took off 7 bases at V and 3 bases at J, with 12 bases between the two ends. The germline V gene encodes CDR1 MNHEY and CDR2 SVGAGI. The CDR3 loop spans 13 amino acids.

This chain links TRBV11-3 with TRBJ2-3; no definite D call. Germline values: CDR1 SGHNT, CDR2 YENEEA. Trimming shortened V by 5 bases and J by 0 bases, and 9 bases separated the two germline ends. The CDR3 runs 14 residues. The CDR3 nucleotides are TGTGCCAGCAGCCCGCAGATGAGCACAGATACGCAGTATTTT. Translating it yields CASSPQMSTDTQYF.

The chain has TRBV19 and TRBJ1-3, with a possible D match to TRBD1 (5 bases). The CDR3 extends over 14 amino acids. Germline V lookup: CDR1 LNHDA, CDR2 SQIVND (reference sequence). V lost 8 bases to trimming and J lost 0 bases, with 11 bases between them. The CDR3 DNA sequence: TGTGCCAGTTCCGACAGCTACTCTGGAAACACCATATATTTT. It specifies CASSDSYSGNTIYF.

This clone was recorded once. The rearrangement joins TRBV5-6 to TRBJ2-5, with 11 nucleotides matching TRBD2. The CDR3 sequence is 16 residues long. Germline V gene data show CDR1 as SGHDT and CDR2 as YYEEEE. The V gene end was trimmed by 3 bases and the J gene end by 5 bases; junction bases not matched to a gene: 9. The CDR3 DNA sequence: TGTGCCAGCAGCTCTATAGCGGGAGGGCCGGTGGAGACCCAGTACTTC. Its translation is CASSSIAGGPVETQYF.

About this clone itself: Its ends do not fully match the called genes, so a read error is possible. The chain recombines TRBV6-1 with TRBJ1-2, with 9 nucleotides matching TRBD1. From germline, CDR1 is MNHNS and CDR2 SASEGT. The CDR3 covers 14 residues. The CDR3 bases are TGTGCCAGCAGGGAAGGGACAGGGTCGGTAGGCTACACCTTC. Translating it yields CASREGTGSVGYTF.

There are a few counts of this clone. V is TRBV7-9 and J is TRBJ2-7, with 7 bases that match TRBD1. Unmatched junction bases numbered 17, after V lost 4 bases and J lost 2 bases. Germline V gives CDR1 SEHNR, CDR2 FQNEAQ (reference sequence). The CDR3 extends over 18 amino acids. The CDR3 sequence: CASSSTRLDREIPYEQYF. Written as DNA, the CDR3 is TGTGCCAGCAGCTCAACGAGACTTGACAGGGAGATTCCCTACGAGCAGTACTTC.

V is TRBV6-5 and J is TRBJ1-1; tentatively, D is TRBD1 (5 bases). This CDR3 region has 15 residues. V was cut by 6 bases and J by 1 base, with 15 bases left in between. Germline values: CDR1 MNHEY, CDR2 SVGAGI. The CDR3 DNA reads TGTGCCAGCAGCCTCGGGGGACCGCAGAACACTGAAGCTTTCTTT. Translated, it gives CASSLGGPQNTEAFF.

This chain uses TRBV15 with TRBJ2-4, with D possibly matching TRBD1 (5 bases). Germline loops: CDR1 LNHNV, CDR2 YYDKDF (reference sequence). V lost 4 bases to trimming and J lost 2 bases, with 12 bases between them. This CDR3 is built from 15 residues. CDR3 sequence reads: CATSTRQFPKNIQYF. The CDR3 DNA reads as TGTGCCACCAGCACCCGACAGTTTCCCAAAAACATTCAGTACTTC. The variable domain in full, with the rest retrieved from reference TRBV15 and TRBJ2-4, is DAMVIQNPRYQVTQFGKPVTLSCSQTLNHNVMYWYQQKSSQAPKLLFHYYDKDFNNEADTPDNFQSRRPNTSFCFLDIRSPGLGDTAMYLCATSTRQFPKNIQYFGAGTRLSVL.

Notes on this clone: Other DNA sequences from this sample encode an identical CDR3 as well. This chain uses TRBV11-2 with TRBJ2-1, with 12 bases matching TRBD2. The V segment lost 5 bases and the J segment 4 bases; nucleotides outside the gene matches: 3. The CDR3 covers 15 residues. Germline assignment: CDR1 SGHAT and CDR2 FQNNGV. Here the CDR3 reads CASSPGTSGYNEQFF. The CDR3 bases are TGTGCCAGCAGCCCCGGGACTAGCGGGTACAATGAGCAGTTCTTC. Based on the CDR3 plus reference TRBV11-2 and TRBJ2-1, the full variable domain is EAGVAQSPRYKIIEKRQSVAFWCNPISGHATLYWYQQILGQGPKLLIQFQNNGVVDDSQLPKDRFSAERLKGVDSTLKIQPAKLEDSAVYLCASSPGTSGYNEQFFGPGTRLTVL.

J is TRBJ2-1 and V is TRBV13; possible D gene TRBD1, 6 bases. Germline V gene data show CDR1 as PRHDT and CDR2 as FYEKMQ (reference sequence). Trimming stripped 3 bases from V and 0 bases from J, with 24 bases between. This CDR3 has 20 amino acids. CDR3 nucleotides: TGTGCCAGCAGCTTGGGGGTCGGCAGGGGAATAGAAAGCTCCTACAATGAGCAGTTCTTC. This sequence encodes CASSLGVGRGIESSYNEQFF.

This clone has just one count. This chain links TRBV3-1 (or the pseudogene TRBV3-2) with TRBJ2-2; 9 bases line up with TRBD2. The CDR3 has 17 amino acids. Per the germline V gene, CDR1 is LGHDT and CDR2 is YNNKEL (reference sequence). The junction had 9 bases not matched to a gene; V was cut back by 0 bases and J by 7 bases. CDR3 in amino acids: CASSQERAGGLSGELFF. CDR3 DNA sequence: TGTGCCAGCAGCCAAGAAAGAGCGGGGGGTCTCAGCGGGGAGCTGTTTTTT.

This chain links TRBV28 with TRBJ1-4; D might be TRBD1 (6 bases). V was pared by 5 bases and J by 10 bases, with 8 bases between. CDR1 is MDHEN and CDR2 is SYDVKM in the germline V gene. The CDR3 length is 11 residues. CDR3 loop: CASSIQGKLFF. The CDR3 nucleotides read TGTGCCAGCAGTATACAGGGAAAACTGTTTTTT.